This entry lists 29 T cell receptor beta chains sequenced from one sample in a study of cytomegalovirus exposure and HLA in healthy donors. PCR employed 60 Vbeta and 13 Jbeta primers. Method: immunoSEQ multiplex PCR; TCRdb's copy keeps in-frame clones and lacks some. Counted here are about 54,000 clones, 82% occurring once; the ten biggest clones make up roughly 3%. Source material: PBMCs. Receptors were obtained from a woman between 18 and 29 years old in good health and CMV-seronegative.

The V gene is TRBV27, the J gene TRBJ2-1; no clear D gene. Germline V lookup: CDR1 MNHEY, CDR2 SMNVEV (reference sequence). The germline V and J ends were trimmed by 5 bases and 5 bases, with 13 bases remaining between them. This CDR3 is 14 amino acids long. The CDR3 loop is CASSSDGYNNEQFF. CDR3 in DNA: TGTGCCAGCAGTAGCGACGGATACAACAATGAGCAGTTCTTC.

This sequence joins TRBV7-3 and TRBJ2-3; 10 positions match TRBD2. CDR1 is SGHTA, CDR2 FQGTGA, per germline. Trimming at V came to 4 bases and at J to 7 bases, leaving 11 bases not matched to a gene. The CDR3 totals 16 residues. Here the CDR3 DNA reads TGTGCCAGCAGCTATCGGGGAGCGGGAGGGCTGAATACGCAGTATTTT. Translated: CASSYRGAGGLNTQYF.

This rearrangement joins TRBV7-9 to TRBJ2-3, with a weak D call TRBD2 (5 bases). V dropped 5 bases and J dropped 1 base, with 10 bases sitting between them. CDR1 and CDR2 (germline): SEHNR, FQNEAQ (reference sequence). There are 14 residues in the CDR3. The CDR3 DNA follows: TGTGCCAGCAGCCCGCGGGTAGGCACAGATACGCAGTATTTT. Its protein product is CASSPRVGTDTQYF. Using reference TRBV7-9 and TRBJ2-3 for the parts outside the CDR3, the full variable domain is DTGVSQNPRHKITKRGQNVTFRCDPISEHNRLYWYRQTLGQGPEFLTYFQNEAQLEKSRLLSDRFSAERPKGSFSTLEIQRTEQGDSAMYLCASSPRVGTDTQYFGPGTRLTVL.

The CDR3 sequence: CASSYGGNEQFF. For the CDR3, the DNA is TGTGCCAGCAGTTACGGCGGCAATGAGCAGTTCTTC. The rearrangement uses TRBV28 and TRBJ2-1; D is undetermined. The CDR3 extends over 12 amino acids. Looked up from germline, CDR1 is MDHEN and CDR2 is SYDVKM. Trimming left V 4 bases short and J 6 bases short, with 7 bases between. The entire variable domain, with the rest obtained from reference TRBV28 and TRBJ2-1, is as follows: DVKVTQSSRYLVKRTGEKVFLECVQDMDHENMFWYRQDPGLGLRLIYFSYDVKMKEKGDIPEGYSVSREKKERFSLILESASTNQTSMYLCASSYGGNEQFFGPGTRLTVL.

The chain is built from TRBV6-1 and TRBJ1-2, with 8 bases that match TRBD1. The CDR3 loop spans 14 amino acids. Germline CDR1 and CDR2: MNHNS and SASEGT. V dropped 6 bases and J dropped 4; count of bases not matched to a gene: 7. As DNA, the CDR3 is TGTGCCAGCAGCGACCGGACAGGGAGCTATGGCTACACCTTC. Encoded protein: CASSDRTGSYGYTF.

The chain employs TRBV27 and TRBJ1-5, with D perhaps matching TRBD1 (5 bases). Trimming shortened V by 4 bases and J by 2 bases, and 12 bases separated the two germline ends. This CDR3 has 15 amino acids. Germline CDR1 and CDR2: MNHEY and SMNVEV (reference sequence). CDR3 in amino acids: CASSSEGQRNQPQHF. For the CDR3, the DNA is TGTGCCAGCAGTTCAGAAGGACAACGCAATCAGCCCCAGCATTTT.

This clone was picked up one time. This chain joins TRBV6-5 and TRBJ2-3; no clear D gene. The CDR3 totals 11 residues. Germline CDR1 reads MNHEY; CDR2 reads SVGAGI. V was clipped by 8 bases and J by 2 bases, with 5 bases between them. The DNA for the CDR3 is TGTGCCAGCTGCTACACAGATACGCAGTATTTT. It yields the protein CASCYTDTQYF.

The chain links TRBV6-6 to TRBJ2-4; the D gene is possibly TRBD2 (5 bases). This CDR3 region has 13 residues. Germline assignment: CDR1 MNHNY and CDR2 SVGAGI (reference sequence). Trimming cost V 5 bases and J 1 base, with 6 bases left between them. This CDR3 reads CASSERAKNIQYF. The CDR3 region has the DNA TGTGCCAGCAGTGAGCGGGCCAAAAACATTCAGTACTTC.

The chain links TRBV6-1 to TRBJ1-6; D unresolved. Germline assignment: CDR1 MNHNS and CDR2 SASEGT. The CDR3 loop spans 15 amino acids. Trimming pared 1 base from V and 5 bases from J, leaving 9 bases between. CDR3: CASSEVTANNSPLHF. The DNA of the CDR3 is TGTGCCAGCAGTGAAGTCACAGCTAATAATTCACCCCTCCACTTT.

Regarding this clone: Different DNA sequences within this sample yield the same CDR3. The chain has TRBV29-1 and TRBJ1-6, with 10 bases matching TRBD1. The trim removed 4 bases at V and 6 bases at J, leaving 9 bases unmatched. The germline gives CDR1 SQVTM, CDR2 ANQGSEA. The CDR3 has 16 residues. CDR3 amino acids: CSVALTGGGGNSPLHF. The CDR3 nucleotides read TGCAGCGTTGCCTTGACAGGGGGCGGGGGTAATTCACCCCTCCACTTT.

The chain carries TRBV28 and TRBJ2-2; unclear D gene. The CDR3 contains 12 residues. With 7 bases removed from V and 3 bases from J, the gap between germline ends came to 6 bases. Germline CDR1 reads MDHEN; CDR2 reads SYDVKM. The CDR3 DNA is TGTGCCAGCACCCAGTACACCGGGGAGCTGTTTTTT. It codes for CASTQYTGELFF.

This chain joins TRBV9 and TRBJ2-3; 14 nucleotides line up with TRBD2. J was trimmed by 2 bases and V by 4 bases; bases with no gene match: 9. The CDR3 loop spans 18 amino acids. CDR1 SGDLS and CDR2 YYNGEE come from the germline V gene. The CDR3 DNA sequence: TGTGCCAGCAGCCCGCCGGGACTAGCGGGAGTACTCACAGATACGCAGTATTTT. Translating it yields CASSPPGLAGVLTDTQYF.

The V and J genes are TRBV10-1 and TRBJ2-5; TRBD2 matches 14 bases. V gave up 4 bases and J gave up 3 bases; unmatched junction bases: 1. This CDR3 region has 15 residues. Germline CDR1 and CDR2: WNHNN and SYGVQD (reference sequence). CDR3 nucleotides: TGCGCCAGCAGTGGGGGACTAGCGGGAGAAGAGACCCAGTACTTC. It encodes CASSGGLAGEETQYF.

V gene TRBV10-3 combines with J gene TRBJ1-2, with a weak D call TRBD1 (6 bases). Germline CDR1 is ENHRY and CDR2 is SYGVKD. This CDR3 is built from 14 residues. Trimming left V 4 bases short and J 2 bases short, with 11 bases between. CDR3: CAISVDSLNYGYTF. The DNA for the CDR3 is TGTGCCATCAGTGTGGACAGTTTAAACTATGGCTACACCTTC.

The chain uses TRBV6-4 and TRBJ2-1; 8 positions agree with TRBD2. V shed 8 bases, J shed 1 base, and the junction held 7 bases outside the gene matches. Germline CDR1 is MRHNA and CDR2 is SNTAGT. This CDR3 has 15 amino acids. The CDR3 coding sequence is TGTGCCAGCGGGCCGGGAGGGCCTTCCTACAATGAGCAGTTCTTC. Its translation is CASGPGGPSYNEQFF.

This chain uses TRBV6-1 with TRBJ1-2, with 9 bases that match TRBD1. V dropped 5 bases and J dropped 8; count of bases not matched to a gene: 9. The V gene's germline CDR1 is MNHNS and CDR2 SASEGT. The CDR3 totals 14 residues. CDR3 sequence (DNA): TGTGCCAGCAGTCCCCTCGGACAGGGGCAGGGCTACACCTTC. Its translation: CASSPLGQGQGYTF.

This chain links TRBV7-2 with TRBJ1-1; the match to TRBD1 covers 7 bases. V was clipped by 5 bases and J by 4 bases; unmatched bases: 10. The germline V gene has CDR1 SGHTA and CDR2 FQGNSA. This CDR3 is 15 amino acids long. The CDR3 loop reads CASSQTGARSTEAFF. CDR3 DNA: TGTGCCAGCAGCCAAACAGGGGCCCGTAGCACTGAAGCTTTCTTT.

In its sample, this clone is medium-sized (0.01 to 0.1%). The chain links TRBV5-6 to TRBJ1-1; D is undetermined. The V end lost 0 bases, the J end lost 7 bases, and 4 bases lay between the germline ends. CDR1 and CDR2 from the germline V gene are SGHDT and YYEEEE. The CDR3 spans 11 residues. As DNA, the CDR3 is TGTGCCAGCAGCTTGGCGGTTGAAGCTTTCTTT. It translates to CASSLAVEAFF.

V is TRBV5-1 and J is TRBJ2-3; no clear D gene. CDR3 size: 14 residues. V was pared by 4 bases and J by 0 bases, with 9 bases between. Germline V CDR1 and CDR2: SGHRS, YFSETQ. This chain's CDR3 is CASSPVPSTDTQYF. Written as DNA, the CDR3 is TGCGCCAGCAGCCCGGTTCCTAGCACAGATACGCAGTATTTT. Together with reference TRBV5-1 and TRBJ2-3, the CDR3 gives the full variable domain: KAGVTQTPRYLIKTRGQQVTLSCSPISGHRSVSWYQQTPGQGLQFLFEYFSETQRNKGNFPGRFSGRQFSNSRSEMNVSTLELGDSALYLCASSPVPSTDTQYFGPGTRLTVL.

The V and J genes are TRBV18 and TRBJ1-1; D possibly corresponds to TRBD1 (6 bases). Germline V gene sequence: CDR1 KGHSH, CDR2 LQKENI. The CDR3 extends over 14 amino acids. The ends were cut back, 5 bases at V and 0 bases at J, with 10 bases in the middle. The CDR3 DNA sequence: TGTGCCAGCTCATCGACAGGAATGAACACTGAAGCTTTCTTT. Encoded protein: CASSSTGMNTEAFF.

The chain links TRBV6-7 to TRBJ2-7; TRBD2 aligns across 13 bases. TRBV6-7 is known as an ORF, though its function is uncertain. J gave up 2 bases and V 4 bases, and 2 bases lay outside the gene matches. CDR3 size: 15 residues. CDR3 residues: CASSCGLAGAYEQYF. CDR3 nucleotide sequence: TGTGCCAGCAGTTGCGGACTAGCGGGAGCCTACGAGCAGTACTTC.

This clone has a single count. The chain employs TRBV28 and TRBJ1-4; TRBD1 might be the D (6 bases). The CDR3 extends over 17 amino acids. CDR1 is MDHEN and CDR2 is SYDVKM in the germline V gene. Trimming took off 5 bases at V and 0 bases at J, with 16 bases between the two ends. This chain's CDR3 is CASSTWGQAATNEKLFF. As DNA, the CDR3 is TGTGCCAGCAGTACATGGGGGCAGGCCGCAACTAATGAAAAACTGTTTTTT.

This rearrangement joins TRBV7-3 to TRBJ2-1; TRBD1 aligns across 7 bases. There are 15 residues in the CDR3. From germline, CDR1 is SGHTA and CDR2 FQGTGA. After removal of 4 bases from V and 4 bases from J, the junction contained 7 bases not matched to a gene. CDR3 DNA sequence: TGTGCCAGCAGCTCCGGGACAGATCTATACAATGAGCAGTTCTTC. Its protein product is CASSSGTDLYNEQFF.

This clone was recorded only once. The gene calls are TRBV28 and TRBJ1-6; 9 positions match TRBD1. J was trimmed by 11 bases and V by 3 bases; bases with no gene match: 8. CDR1 and CDR2 (germline): MDHEN, SYDVKM. The CDR3 contains 15 residues. CDR3 amino acids: CASSFPGTGRPPLHF. Written as DNA, the CDR3 is TGTGCCAGCAGTTTCCCCGGGACAGGGAGGCCACCCCTCCACTTT.

The V and J genes are TRBV19 and TRBJ1-6, with D possibly TRBD1 on 6 matching bases. The CDR3 has 15 residues. From germline, CDR1 is LNHDA and CDR2 SQIVND (reference sequence). V lost 6 bases and J 10 bases, leaving 19 bases between the germline ends. Here the CDR3 DNA reads TGTGCCAGTAGCGAACCTGGGAACAGGGTGTCACCCCTCCACTTT. Translating gives CASSEPGNRVSPLHF.

This clone occurred a few times. The chain employs TRBV7-3 and TRBJ1-1, with 7 positions matching TRBD1. Germline V CDR1 and CDR2: SGHTA, FQGTGA. The V segment lost 0 bases and the J segment 5 bases; nucleotides outside the gene matches: 6. The CDR3 is 15 amino acids. The CDR3 bases are TGTGCCAGCAGCTTAACAGGGGGCCCGGGGACTGAAGCTTTCTTT. Amino acids: CASSLTGGPGTEAFF.

The chain uses TRBV9 and TRBJ1-5; 9 bases are shared with TRBD1. This CDR3 comprises 15 residues. Looked up from germline, CDR1 is SGDLS and CDR2 is YYNGEE. V was clipped by 2 bases and J by 4 bases; unmatched bases: 4. DNA of the CDR3: TGTGCCAGCAGCGTGGCAGGGACAGGGAATCAGCCCCAGCATTTT. It specifies CASSVAGTGNQPQHF.

This chain connects TRBV6-5 to TRBJ1-4; D is possibly TRBD1 (5 bases). The germline V and J ends were trimmed by 6 bases and 6 bases, with 17 bases remaining between them. CDR1 is MNHEY and CDR2 is SVGAGI in the germline V gene. CDR3 length equals 15 residues. In nucleotides, the CDR3 is TGTGCCAGCAGCTTCGAGATGGGGCCCTATGAAAAACTGTTTTTT. Its translation: CASSFEMGPYEKLFF.

The rearrangement links TRBV2 to TRBJ1-2; tentatively, D is TRBD1 (5 bases). The germline V gene encodes CDR1 SNHLY and CDR2 FYNNEI. There are 15 residues in the CDR3. Trimming took 2 bases from V and 5 from J, leaving 15 bases between them. The CDR3 region is CASSENPGGGYGYTF. Written as DNA, the CDR3 is TGTGCCAGCAGTGAAAACCCGGGGGGGGGATATGGCTACACCTTC.